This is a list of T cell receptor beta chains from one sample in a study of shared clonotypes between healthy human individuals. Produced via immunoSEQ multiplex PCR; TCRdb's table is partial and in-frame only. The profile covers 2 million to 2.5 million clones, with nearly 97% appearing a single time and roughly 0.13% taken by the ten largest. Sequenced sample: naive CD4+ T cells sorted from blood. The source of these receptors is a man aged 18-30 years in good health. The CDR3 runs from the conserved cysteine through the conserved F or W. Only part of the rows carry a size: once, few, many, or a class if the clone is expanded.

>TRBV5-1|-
CASSWSSGTQETQYF
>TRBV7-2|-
CASRPPGTGNQPQHF
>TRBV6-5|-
CASRYSRDGNTIYF
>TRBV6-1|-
CASSPTSGVSDTQYF
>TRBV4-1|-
CASSQAISGGVGGELFF
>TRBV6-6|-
CASRPTSGSGNEQFF
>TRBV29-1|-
CSAHLDRVGGYTF
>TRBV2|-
CASSVEGLAKNIQYF
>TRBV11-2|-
CASSLDVSSGRVWGKETQYF
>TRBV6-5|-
CASSYRHRGSYEQYF
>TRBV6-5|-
CASGRTGVAGELFF
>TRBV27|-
CASSLKRGNEQYF
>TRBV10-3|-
CAISNRESQPQHF
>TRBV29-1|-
CSVGKVSGGAEQYF
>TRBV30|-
CAWSATTGEGYTF
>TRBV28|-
CASSLFPAGEGLTYEQYF
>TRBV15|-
CATSREGGGIAVHEQYF
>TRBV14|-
CASSANRGQQQFF
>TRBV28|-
CASSTLGGANVLTF
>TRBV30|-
CAWAGRPLTQETQYF
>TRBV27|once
CASRELWTHVAFF
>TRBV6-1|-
CASSDGGRAVHEQYF
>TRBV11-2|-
CASSLLGLLKGGYTF
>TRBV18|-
CASSPGQGNNEQFF
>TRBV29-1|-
CSVGQNANTGELFF
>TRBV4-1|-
CASSQGGTSSYEQYF
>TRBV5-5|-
CASSLIWDYGYTF
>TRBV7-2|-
CASSDRLSNQPQHF
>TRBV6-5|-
CASSYSGGAAGELFF
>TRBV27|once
CASRGGLGQHSGNTIYF
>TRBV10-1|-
CASSAGLAVNTGELFF
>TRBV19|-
CASSMDRGSPYEQYF
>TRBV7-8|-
CASSPRAGGPEQYF
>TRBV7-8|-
CASSLGWASYEQYF
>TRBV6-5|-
CASSYSGPLEQYF
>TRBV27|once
CASSFRGGTDTQYF
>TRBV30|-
CAWRLAGVTGELFF
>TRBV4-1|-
CASSQGPVQNTEAFF
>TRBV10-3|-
CAIRGQSTGELFF
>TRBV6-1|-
CASSEAGTGIYEQYF
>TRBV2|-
CASSEGEQGLAGELFF
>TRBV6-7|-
CASRDGTGFADTQYF
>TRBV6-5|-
CASSGLSEQFF
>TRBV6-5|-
CASILKQGRRTEAFF
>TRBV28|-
CASGLITTDGYTF
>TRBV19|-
CASDTGGAKNEQFF